Listed below are T cell receptor beta chains from one sample, sequenced in a study of OX40 agonist ivuxolimab in advanced cancers. Libraries were prepared by immunoSEQ multiplex PCR; TCRdb keeps only in-frame clonotypes and omits some of them. Of tens of thousands of clones in the sample, roughly 87% are singletons; the top ten hold 1% to 1.2%. The sequencing used CD4+ or CD8+ T cells sorted from blood, collected in a trial of the OX40 agonist ivuxolimab. These receptors originate from an adult with an advanced solid tumor such as melanoma, head and neck, liver or kidney cancer. The CDR3 runs from the conserved cysteine through the conserved F or W. The order of the fields is D gene, V gene, J gene, CDR3 protein, CDR3 DNA. A D gene is named only where the DNA matches it firmly.

-	TRBV23-1	TRBJ1-4	CANLEGYNEKLFF	TGCGCCAACCTCGAGGGGTATAATGAAAAACTGTTTTTT
TRBD1	TRBV4-1	TRBJ2-7	CASSRPRTGGSYEQYF	TGCGCCAGCAGCCGCCCGAGGACAGGGGGGTCCTACGAGCAGTACTTC
-	TRBV2	TRBJ2-6	CASSAHFSGANVLTF	TGTGCCAGCAGTGCGCACTTCTCTGGGGCCAACGTCCTGACTTTC
TRBD1	TRBV19	TRBJ2-2	CASSTQGAGGELFF	TGTGCCAGTAGTACTCAGGGGGCCGGCGGGGAGCTGTTTTTT
-	TRBV6-1	TRBJ1-2	CASSEAWTVNYGYTF	TGTGCCAGCAGTGAAGCTTGGACGGTGAACTATGGCTACACCTTC
-	TRBV7-9	TRBJ1-2	CASSLDSSYGYTF	TGTGCCAGCAGCTTAGATTCCAGCTATGGCTACACCTTC
-	TRBV15	TRBJ2-1	CATSRDPSHEQFF	TGTGCCACCAGCAGAGATCCATCCCATGAGCAGTTCTTC
-	TRBV19	TRBJ2-7	CASSIRGAAIYEQYF	TGTGCCAGTAGTATCCGGGGGGCCGCTATCTACGAGCAGTACTTC
TRBD1	TRBV2	TRBJ1-6	CASFQGGLDSPLHF	TGTGCCAGCTTTCAGGGGGGGCTTGATTCACCCCTCCACTTT
-	TRBV7-2	TRBJ2-2	CASSLGSAVAGELFF	TGTGCCAGCAGCTTAGGGTCGGCGGTAGCCGGGGAGCTGTTTTTT
TRBD1	TRBV5-1	TRBJ2-2	CASSRGPPNTGELFF	TGCGCCAGCAGTAGGGGGCCACCGAACACCGGGGAGCTGTTTTTT
-	TRBV19	TRBJ1-5	CASQMEGNQPQHF	TGTGCCAGTCAGATGGAGGGGAATCAGCCCCAGCATTTT